The source of this T cell receptor beta chain is a study of response to subunit inactivated influenza vaccine. TCRdb re-called the RT-PCR reads through MiXCR, storing one row per CDR3 protein. This sample yields approximately 300,000 distinct CDR3 sequences, of which roughly 22% are seen a single time; 10% belongs to the top ten. Whole-study findings and limits: Authors suggested each seasonal influenza vaccination recruits few new T cells.

This clonotype was counted many times. The antigen remains unidentified. The material sequenced was PBMCs from blood, taken about 20 months after vaccination. The TCR comes from a man between 50 and 75 years old who received an inactivated influenza vaccine.

Here the CDR3 reads CSVGQGGTGNTIYF. In DNA, the CDR3 is TGCAGCGTTGGTCAAGGGGGAACTGGAAACACCATATATTTT. The V gene is TRBV29-1, the J gene TRBJ1-3, with D tentatively TRBD1 (6 bases). V was clipped by 4 bases and J by 2 bases, with 12 bases between them. Per germline, CDR1 SQVTM and CDR2 ANQGSEA. The CDR3 is made up of 14 amino acids.